This T cell receptor beta chain stems from a study of breast tumors, draining lymph nodes, adjacent tissues. This clonotype was picked up many times. Its specificity is unknown. MiXCR was run by TCRdb on the multiplex PCR reads, yielding one entry per CDR3 protein. Counted here are about 270,000 distinct CDR3 sequences, 30% occurring once; the ten biggest clones make up roughly 1.1%. Breast cancer patients provided tissue from their axillary draining lymph nodes. Study-level points and caveats: Tumor repertoires ranked between lymph nodes and nontumor tissue in diversity, with V and J gene preferences. Most tumor T cells seemingly derive from lymph node, then expand in tumor. That most tumor T cells come from lymph nodes remained unproven.

Sequences were obtained from axillary lymph node tissue. The clonotype comes from a female donor with breast cancer. Some clones in this sample may be carry-over from other donors' samples.

The CDR3 bases are TGTGCCAGTAGTGCACGACAGGGAACAGATACGCAGTATTTT. Translation: CASSARQGTDTQYF. The V and J genes are TRBV19 and TRBJ2-3; 7 positions agree with TRBD1. In germline, CDR1 is LNHDA, CDR2 SQIVND (reference sequence). The J segment lost 3 bases and the V segment lost 5 bases, leaving 5 bases of the junction unmatched. CDR3 length equals 14 residues.